This T cell receptor (beta chain) originates from a study of spatial heterogeneity in lung cancer (dated by TCRdb to between 2017 and 2020). Regarding the complete study: The donors were more than 60 patients from the lung TRACERx cohort who had early-stage, untreated non-small cell lung cancer. In the raw uncorrected reads, each unique combination of TCR and UMI appeared on average more than ten times. Nonsynonymous mutation counts, determined by whole-exome sequencing of tumor tissue, were related to features of the TCR repertoire. Beta-chain transcripts were consistently detected in greater numbers than alpha-chain transcripts, which likely reflects a higher abundance of beta-chain transcripts. At surgery, both alpha and beta chains were TCR-sequenced in 200 to 250 tumor regions, some 64 matched nontumor lung samples and a few dozen PBMC samples. Follow-up PBMC samples were sequenced whenever available, with the median time to follow-up being two to three years after resection. The study quantitatively compared TCR alpha and beta repertoires across multiple tumor regions, matched nontumor lung and blood in non-small cell lung cancer. Study-wide findings and limitations: Additional single-cell paired TCR alpha and beta sequencing was considered necessary to confirm, at a functional level, the hypothesis that regional TCRs recognize regional mutations. Only roughly 15 patients were included in the comparisons of baseline and follow-up blood repertoires. Ubiquitous expanded tumor TCRs were detected in blood more often at tumor resection than at routine follow-up.

The library came from 5' RACE. Sequencing instrument: NextSeq 500. The TCR library protocol attached a unique molecular identifier to each TCR cDNA molecule to allow correction of PCR and sequencing errors. On the authors' methods: TCR identification, UMI-based error correction and CDR3 extraction were performed with Decombinator tools. TCRs above a frequency of 2 per 1,000, corresponding to the top 1% of the tumor frequency distribution, were defined as expanded. Renyi diversity was computed with the R vegan package after each repertoire had been subsampled 100 times to 5,000 TCRs. CDR3 similarity networks were built from amino acid triplet string-kernel similarity, connecting CDR3s with pairwise similarity above 0.82. Through fastp at Q25 and MiXCR, TCRdb rebuilt clones from the public reads, retaining in-frame beta chains. Under each unique CDR3 protein, matching rows form one entry showing the most common genes and DNA. The V and J calls and clone size come from TCRdb's table, not from the authors' own analysis. Across this sample there are approximately 27,000 distinct CDR3 sequences, with under 6.5% seen only once. Roughly a fifth of the sample lies in the top ten.

According to the study, the label for this sample's time point signals: blood at routine non-recurrence follow-up after resection. TCR sequencing used whole RNA extracted from tumor and nontumor lung tissue, or from cryopreserved PBMC samples, without cell sorting. Only patients with enough RNA available from two or more tumor regions were chosen for TCR sequencing. The CDR3 contains 17 residues, cysteine and phenylalanine counted. Solely the CDR3 DNA is kept, with 51 bases framed from the first base. CDR1 and CDR2, per the germline V gene, are MNHNS and SASEGT. V loses 4 bases of germline sequence and J loses 0 bases, and the interval between the two ends is 16 bases. This clonotype was observed at least ten times. Its antigen is unknown. Base qualities are not at hand, and no much larger clone is one base apart.

The sample in question was PBMCs, obtained at follow-up. This clonotype was sampled from a male donor with early-stage non-small cell lung cancer. The chain was built from TRBV6-1 and TRBJ2-4; the D gene is perhaps TRBD1 or TRBD2, each of them matching over 5 bases. The DNA is TGTGCCAGCAGTGTTGGCCGGGACCCTATAGCCAAAAACATTCAGTACTTC. The resulting protein is CASSVGRDPIAKNIQYF.